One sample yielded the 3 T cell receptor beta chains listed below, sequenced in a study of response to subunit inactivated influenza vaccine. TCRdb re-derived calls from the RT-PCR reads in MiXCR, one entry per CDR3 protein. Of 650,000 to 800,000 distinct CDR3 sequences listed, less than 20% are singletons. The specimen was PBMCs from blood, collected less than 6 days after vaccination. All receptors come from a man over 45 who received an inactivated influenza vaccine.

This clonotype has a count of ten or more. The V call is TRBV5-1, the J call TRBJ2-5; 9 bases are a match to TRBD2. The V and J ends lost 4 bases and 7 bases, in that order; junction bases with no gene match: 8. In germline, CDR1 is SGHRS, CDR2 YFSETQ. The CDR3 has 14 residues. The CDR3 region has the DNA TGCGCCAGCAGCACCCGGACTAGCGAGGGGACCCAGTACTTC. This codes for CASSTRTSEGTQYF.

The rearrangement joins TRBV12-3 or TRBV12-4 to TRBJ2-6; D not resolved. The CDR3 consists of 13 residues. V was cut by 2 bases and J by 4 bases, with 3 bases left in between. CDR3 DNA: TGTGCCAGCAGTTTAATGGGGGCCAACGTCCTGACTTTC. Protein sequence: CASSLMGANVLTF.

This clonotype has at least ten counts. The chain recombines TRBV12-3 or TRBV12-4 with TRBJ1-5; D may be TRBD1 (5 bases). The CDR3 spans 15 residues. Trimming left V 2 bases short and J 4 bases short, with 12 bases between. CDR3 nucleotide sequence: TGTGCCAGCAGTTTATTTCAGGGAACGAATCAGCCCCAGCATTTT. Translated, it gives CASSLFQGTNQPQHF.